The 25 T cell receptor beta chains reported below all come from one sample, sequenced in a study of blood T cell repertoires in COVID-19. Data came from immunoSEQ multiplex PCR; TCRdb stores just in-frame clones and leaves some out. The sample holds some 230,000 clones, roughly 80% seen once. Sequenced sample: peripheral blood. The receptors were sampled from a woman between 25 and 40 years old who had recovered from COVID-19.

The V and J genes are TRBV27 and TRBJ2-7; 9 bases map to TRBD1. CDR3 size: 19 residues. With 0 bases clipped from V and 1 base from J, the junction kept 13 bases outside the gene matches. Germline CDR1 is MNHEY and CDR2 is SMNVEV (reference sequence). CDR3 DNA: TGTGCCAGCAGTTTATCCGGGACAGGGCTCTTCACAGGGTCCTACGAGCAGTACTTC. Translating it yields CASSLSGTGLFTGSYEQYF.

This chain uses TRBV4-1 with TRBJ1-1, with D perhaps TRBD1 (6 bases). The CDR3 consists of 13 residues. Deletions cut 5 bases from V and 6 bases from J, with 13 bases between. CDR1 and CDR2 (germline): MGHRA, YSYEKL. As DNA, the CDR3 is TGCGCCAGCAGCACCACAGGGTTCGCTGAAGCTTTCTTT. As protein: CASSTTGFAEAFF.

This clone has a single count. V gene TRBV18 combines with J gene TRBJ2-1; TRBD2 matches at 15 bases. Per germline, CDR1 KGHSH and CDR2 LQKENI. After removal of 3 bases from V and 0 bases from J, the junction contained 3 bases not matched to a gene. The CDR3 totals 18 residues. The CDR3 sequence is CASSPGLAGGSSYNEQFF. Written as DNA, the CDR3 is TGTGCCAGCTCACCGGGACTAGCGGGAGGCAGCTCCTACAATGAGCAGTTCTTC.

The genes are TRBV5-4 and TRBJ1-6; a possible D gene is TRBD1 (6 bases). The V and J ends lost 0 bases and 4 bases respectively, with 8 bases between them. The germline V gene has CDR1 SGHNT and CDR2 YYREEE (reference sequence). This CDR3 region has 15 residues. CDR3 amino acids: CASSLARGYNSPLHF. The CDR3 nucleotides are TGTGCCAGCAGCTTGGCCAGGGGTTATAATTCACCCCTCCACTTT.

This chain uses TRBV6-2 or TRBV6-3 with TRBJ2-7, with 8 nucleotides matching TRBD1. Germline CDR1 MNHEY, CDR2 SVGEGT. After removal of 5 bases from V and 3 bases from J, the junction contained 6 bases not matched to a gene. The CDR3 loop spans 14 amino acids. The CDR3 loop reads CASSPAQGDYEQYF. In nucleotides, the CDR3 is TGTGCCAGCAGTCCAGCACAGGGGGACTACGAGCAGTACTTC.

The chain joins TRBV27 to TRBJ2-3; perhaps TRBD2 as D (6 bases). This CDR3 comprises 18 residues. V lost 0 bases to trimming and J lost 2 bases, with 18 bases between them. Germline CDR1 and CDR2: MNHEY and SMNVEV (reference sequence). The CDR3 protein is CASSLSGTAWTNTDTQYF. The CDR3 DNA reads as TGTGCCAGCAGTTTATCGGGAACTGCGTGGACTAACACAGATACGCAGTATTTT.

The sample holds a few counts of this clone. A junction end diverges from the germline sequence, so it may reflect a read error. This CDR3 reads CASSVVSHEQYF. CDR3 sequence (DNA): TGTGCCAGCAGCGTAGTCTCCCACGAGCAGTACTTC. This chain uses TRBV9 with TRBJ2-7; unclear D gene. The CDR3 runs 12 residues. The germline gives CDR1 SGDLS, CDR2 YYNGEE.

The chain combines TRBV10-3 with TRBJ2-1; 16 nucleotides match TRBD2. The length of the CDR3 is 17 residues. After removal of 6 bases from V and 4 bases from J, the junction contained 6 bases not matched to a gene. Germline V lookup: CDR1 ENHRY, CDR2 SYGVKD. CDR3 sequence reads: CAISGTSGRASYNEQFF. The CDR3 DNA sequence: TGTGCCATCAGCGGGACTAGCGGGAGGGCCTCGTACAATGAGCAGTTCTTC.

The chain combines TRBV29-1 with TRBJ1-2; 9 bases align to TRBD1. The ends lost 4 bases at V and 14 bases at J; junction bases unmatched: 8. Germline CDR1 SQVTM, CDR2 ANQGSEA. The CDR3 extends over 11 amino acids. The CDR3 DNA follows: TGCAGCGTTGCTGACAGGGGGGGATATACCTTC. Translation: CSVADRGGYTF.

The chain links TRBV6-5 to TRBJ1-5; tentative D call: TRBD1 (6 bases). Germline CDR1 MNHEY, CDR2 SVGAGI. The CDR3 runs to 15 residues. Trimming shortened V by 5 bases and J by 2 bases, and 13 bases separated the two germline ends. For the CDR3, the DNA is TGTGCCAGCAGTCCCAACAGGGCTGGCAATCAGCCCCAGCATTTT. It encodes CASSPNRAGNQPQHF.

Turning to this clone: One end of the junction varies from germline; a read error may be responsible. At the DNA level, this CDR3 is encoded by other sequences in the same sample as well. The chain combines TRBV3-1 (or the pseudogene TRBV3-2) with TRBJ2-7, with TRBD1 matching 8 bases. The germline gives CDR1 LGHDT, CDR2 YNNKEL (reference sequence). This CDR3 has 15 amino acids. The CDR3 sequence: CASSQGWTGNYEQYF. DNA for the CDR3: TGTGCCAGCAGCCAGGGCTGGACAGGGAACTACGAACAGTACTTC.

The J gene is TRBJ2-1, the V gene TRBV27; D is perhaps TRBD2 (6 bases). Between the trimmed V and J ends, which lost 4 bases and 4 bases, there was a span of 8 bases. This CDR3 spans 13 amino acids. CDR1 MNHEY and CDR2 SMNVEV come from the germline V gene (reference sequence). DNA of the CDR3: TGTGCCAGCAGTTCGGGACTTTACAATGAGCAGTTCTTC. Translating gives CASSSGLYNEQFF.

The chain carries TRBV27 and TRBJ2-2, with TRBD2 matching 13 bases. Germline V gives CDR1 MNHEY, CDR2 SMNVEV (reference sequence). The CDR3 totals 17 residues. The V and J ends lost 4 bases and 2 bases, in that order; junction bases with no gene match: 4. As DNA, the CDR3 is TGTGCCAGCAGTTGGGGACTAGCGGGGACAAACACCGGGGAGCTGTTTTTT. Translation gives CASSWGLAGTNTGELFF.

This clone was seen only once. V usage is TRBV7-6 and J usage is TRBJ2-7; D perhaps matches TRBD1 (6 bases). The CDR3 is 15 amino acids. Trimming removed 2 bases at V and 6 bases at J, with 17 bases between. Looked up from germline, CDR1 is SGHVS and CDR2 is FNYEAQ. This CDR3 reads CASSLWGLPGGEQYF. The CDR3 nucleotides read TGTGCCAGCAGCTTATGGGGGCTCCCGGGTGGCGAGCAGTACTTC.

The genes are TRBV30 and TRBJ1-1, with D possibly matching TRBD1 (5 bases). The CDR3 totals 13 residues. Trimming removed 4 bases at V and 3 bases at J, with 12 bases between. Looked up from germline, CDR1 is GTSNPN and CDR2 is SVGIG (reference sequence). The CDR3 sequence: CAWTARDYTEAFF. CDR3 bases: TGTGCCTGGACCGCCAGGGATTACACTGAAGCTTTCTTT.

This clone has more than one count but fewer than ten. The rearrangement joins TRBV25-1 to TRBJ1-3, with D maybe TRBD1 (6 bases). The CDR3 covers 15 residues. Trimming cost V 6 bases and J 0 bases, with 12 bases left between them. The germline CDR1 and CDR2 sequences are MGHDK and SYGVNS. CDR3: CASSDRQNSGNTIYF. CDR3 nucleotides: TGTGCCAGCAGCGACAGGCAAAACTCTGGAAACACCATATATTTT.

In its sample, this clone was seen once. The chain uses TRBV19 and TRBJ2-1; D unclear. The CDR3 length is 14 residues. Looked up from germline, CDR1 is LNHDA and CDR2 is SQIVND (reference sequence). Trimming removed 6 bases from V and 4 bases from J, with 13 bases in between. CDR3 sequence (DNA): TGTGCCAGTAGGGCTAGTGCCCCGTACAATGAGCAGTTCTTC. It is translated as CASRASAPYNEQFF.

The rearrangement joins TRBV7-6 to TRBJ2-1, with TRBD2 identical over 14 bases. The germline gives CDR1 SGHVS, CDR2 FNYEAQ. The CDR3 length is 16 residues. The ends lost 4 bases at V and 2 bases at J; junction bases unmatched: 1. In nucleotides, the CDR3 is TGTGCCAGCAGCTCGGGACTAGCGGGAGCCTACAATGAGCAGTTCTTC. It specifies CASSSGLAGAYNEQFF.

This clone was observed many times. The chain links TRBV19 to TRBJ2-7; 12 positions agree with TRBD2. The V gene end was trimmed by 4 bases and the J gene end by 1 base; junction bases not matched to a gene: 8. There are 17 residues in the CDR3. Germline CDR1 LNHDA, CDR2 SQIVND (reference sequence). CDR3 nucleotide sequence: TGTGCCAGTAGTAAGACTTCCGGGACTAGCGGGTCCTACGAGCAGTACTTC. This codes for CASSKTSGTSGSYEQYF.

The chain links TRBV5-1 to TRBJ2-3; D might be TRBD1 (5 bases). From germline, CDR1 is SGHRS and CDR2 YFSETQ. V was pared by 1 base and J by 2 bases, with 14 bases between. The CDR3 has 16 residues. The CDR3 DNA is TGCGCCAGCAGCTTGCAGGGTTCACTGTACACAGATACGCAGTATTTT. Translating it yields CASSLQGSLYTDTQYF.

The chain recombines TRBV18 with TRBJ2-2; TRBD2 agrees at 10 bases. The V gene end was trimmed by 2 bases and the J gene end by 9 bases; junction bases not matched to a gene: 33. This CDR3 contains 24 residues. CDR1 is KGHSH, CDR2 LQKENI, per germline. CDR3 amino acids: CASSPIGLDSGRSTRGPRTRELFF. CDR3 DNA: TGTGCCAGCTCACCAATTGGCCTTGATAGCGGGAGGTCCACGCGTGGACCCAGAACCCGGGAGCTGTTTTTT.

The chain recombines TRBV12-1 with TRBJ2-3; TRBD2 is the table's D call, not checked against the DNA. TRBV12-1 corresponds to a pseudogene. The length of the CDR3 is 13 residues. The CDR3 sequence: CASSPQRLTTQYF. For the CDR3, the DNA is TGTGCCAGCAGCCCCCAGCGGCTCACTACGCAGTATTTT.

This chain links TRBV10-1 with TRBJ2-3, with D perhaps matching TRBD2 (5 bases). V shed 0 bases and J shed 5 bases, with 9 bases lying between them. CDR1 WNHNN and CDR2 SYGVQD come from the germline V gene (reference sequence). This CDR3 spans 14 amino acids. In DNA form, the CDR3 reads TGCGCCAGCAGTGAGTCCCTAGCTCGAGATACGCAGTATTTT. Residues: CASSESLARDTQYF.

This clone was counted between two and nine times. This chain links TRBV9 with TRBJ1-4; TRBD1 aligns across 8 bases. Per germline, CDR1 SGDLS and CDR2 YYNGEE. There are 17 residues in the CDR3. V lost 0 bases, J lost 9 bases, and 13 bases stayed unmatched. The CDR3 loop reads CASSVGGQAPYEKKLFF. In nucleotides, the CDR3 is TGTGCCAGCAGCGTAGGGGGACAGGCGCCCTATGAGAAAAAACTGTTTTTT. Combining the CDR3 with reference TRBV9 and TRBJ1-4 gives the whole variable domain DSGVTQTPKHLITATGQRVTLRCSPRSGDLSVYWYQQSLDQGLQFLIQYYNGEERAKGNILERFSAQQFPDLHSELNLSSLELGDSALYFCASSVGGQAPYEKKLFFGSGTQLSVL.

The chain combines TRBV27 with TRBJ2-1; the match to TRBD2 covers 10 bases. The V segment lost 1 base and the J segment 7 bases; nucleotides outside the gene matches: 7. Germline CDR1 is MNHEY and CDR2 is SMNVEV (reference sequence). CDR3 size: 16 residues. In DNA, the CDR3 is TGTGCCAGCAGTTTATGGACTAGCGGACGACGAAATGAGCAGTTCTTC. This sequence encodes CASSLWTSGRRNEQFF.